This TCR beta chain derives from a study of blood T cell repertoires in COVID-19. The length of the CDR3 is 15 residues. Germline V gene sequence: CDR1 SGHRS, CDR2 YFSETQ. V trimming: 0 bases; J trimming: 7 bases; junction bases outside the gene matches: 5. This table comes from immunoSEQ multiplex PCR, and its TCRdb copy is limited to in-frame clones, with some not included. The table includes a few hundred thousand clones, 70% to 90% detected once. Two negative PCRs, clearance, or symptom resolution had been documented for recovered Cohort 3 donors. This TCR was recovered from a woman between 18 and 29 years old who had recovered from COVID-19. The sample was PBMCs or T cells enriched from blood (not recorded which). The chain links TRBV5-1 to TRBJ2-7; 12 bases match TRBD2. The CDR3 sequence: CASSLGSSGGDEQYF. DNA for the CDR3: TGCGCCAGCAGCTTGGGTTCTAGCGGGGGGGATGAGCAGTACTTC. Variable domain in full (rest from reference TRBV5-1 and TRBJ2-7): KAGVTQTPRYLIKTRGQQVTLSCSPISGHRSVSWYQQTPGQGLQFLFEYFSETQRNKGNFPGRFSGRQFSNSRSEMNVSTLELGDSALYLCASSLGSSGGDEQYFGPGTRLTVT.